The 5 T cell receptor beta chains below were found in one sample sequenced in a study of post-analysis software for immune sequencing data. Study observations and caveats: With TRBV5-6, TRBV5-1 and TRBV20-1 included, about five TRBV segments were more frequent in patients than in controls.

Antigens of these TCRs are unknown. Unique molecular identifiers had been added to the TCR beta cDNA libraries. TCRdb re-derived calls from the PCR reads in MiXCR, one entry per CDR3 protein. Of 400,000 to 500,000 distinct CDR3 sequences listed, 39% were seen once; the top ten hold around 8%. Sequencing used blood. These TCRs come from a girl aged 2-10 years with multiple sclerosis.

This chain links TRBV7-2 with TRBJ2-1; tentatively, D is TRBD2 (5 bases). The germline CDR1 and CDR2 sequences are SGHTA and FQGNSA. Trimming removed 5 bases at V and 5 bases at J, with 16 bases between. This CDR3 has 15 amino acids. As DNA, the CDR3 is TGTGCCAGCAGCGCCAGAATGATGCGGGACAATGAGCAGTTCTTC. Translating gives CASSARMMRDNEQFF.

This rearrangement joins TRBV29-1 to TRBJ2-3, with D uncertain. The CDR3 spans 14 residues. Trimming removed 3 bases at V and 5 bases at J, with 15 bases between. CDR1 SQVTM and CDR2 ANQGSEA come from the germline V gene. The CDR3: CSVELGGKGDTQYF. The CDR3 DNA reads TGCAGCGTTGAGTTAGGTGGTAAAGGAGATACGCAGTATTTT.

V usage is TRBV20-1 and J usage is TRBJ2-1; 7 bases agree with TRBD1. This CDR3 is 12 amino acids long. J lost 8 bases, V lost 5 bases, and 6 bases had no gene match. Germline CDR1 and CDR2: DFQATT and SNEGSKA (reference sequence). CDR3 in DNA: TGCAGTGCTCCCCGGGACAGTCATGAGCAGTTCTTC. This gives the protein CSAPRDSHEQFF.

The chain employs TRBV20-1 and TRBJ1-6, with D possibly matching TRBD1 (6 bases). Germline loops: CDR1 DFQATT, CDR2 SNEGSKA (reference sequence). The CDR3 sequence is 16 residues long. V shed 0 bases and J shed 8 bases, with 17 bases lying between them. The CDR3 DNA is TGCAGTGCTAGAGAAGGGGGACACCCAGGGGATTCACCCCTCCACTTT. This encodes CSAREGGHPGDSPLHF.

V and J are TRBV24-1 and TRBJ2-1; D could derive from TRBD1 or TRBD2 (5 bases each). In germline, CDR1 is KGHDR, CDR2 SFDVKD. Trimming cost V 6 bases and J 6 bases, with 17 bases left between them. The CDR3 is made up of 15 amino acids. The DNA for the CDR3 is TGTGCCACCAGTAAAGGGGTAACGGGGTTCAATGAGCAGTTCTTC. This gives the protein CATSKGVTGFNEQFF.